This is a list of T cell receptor beta chains from one sample in a study of T cell repertoires in cytomegalovirus infection. MiXCR, run by TCRdb on the reads, gives a single entry per CDR3 protein. The sample consists of about 490,000 distinct CDR3 sequences, more than 15% of them appearing once. Sequencing was performed on CD8+ T cells from PBMCs. The origin of the receptors is a human donor in good health (CMV status not recorded). Some clones in this sample may be carry-over from other donors' samples. Each CDR3 is given with its conserved first and last residue. The D gene is left open where the match is weak. Clone size is not always given. Where it is, it says once, few, many or a class for expanded clones.

>TRBD1|TRBJ1-1|TRBV6-1|many
CASSQTGVGTEAFF
TGTGCCAGCAGTCAGACAGGGGTTGGCACTGAAGCTTTCTTT
>.|TRBJ2-1|TRBV12-3/TRBV12-4|.
CASSPAERVNNEQFF
TGTGCCAGCAGTCCAGCCGAAAGGGTCAACAATGAGCAGTTCTTC
>.|TRBJ1-1|TRBV19|.
CASSLTYKAFF
TGTGCCAGTAGTCTGACGTATAAAGCTTTCTTT
>.|TRBJ2-2|TRBV7-6|many
CASSRVGGLNTGELFF
TGTGCCAGCAGTCGGGTCGGGGGTCTTAACACCGGGGAGCTGTTTTTT
>.|TRBJ1-5|TRBV27|few
CASSLAGMDQPQHF
TGTGCCAGCAGTTTAGCAGGGATGGATCAGCCCCAGCATTTT
>.|TRBJ1-5|TRBV25-1|.
CASSGPDSLDSNQPQHF
TGTGCCAGCAGTGGACCAGACAGCCTTGATAGCAATCAGCCCCAGCATTTT
>.|TRBJ2-5|TRBV7-9|many
CASRAGSAETQYF
TGTGCCAGCAGGGCGGGGTCGGCCGAGACCCAGTACTTC
>.|TRBJ2-2|TRBV20-1|few
CSAPDRNTGELFF
TGCAGTGCACCAGACAGGAACACCGGGGAGCTGTTTTTT
>TRBD2|TRBJ2-4|TRBV2|.
CASSGERGRAKNIQYF
TGTGCCAGCAGTGGCGAGCGGGGGCGGGCCAAAAACATTCAGTACTTC
>.|TRBJ1-1|TRBV28|many
CASKGQGNTEAFF
TGTGCCAGCAAAGGGCAGGGGAACACTGAAGCTTTCTTT
>TRBD1|TRBJ1-1|TRBV7-9|many
CASSLDRGTEAFF
TGTGCCAGCAGCTTAGACAGGGGAACTGAAGCTTTCTTT
>TRBD2|TRBJ2-5|TRBV11-2|few
CASSVVPGGGQETQYF
TGTGCCAGCAGCGTGGTGCCGGGGGGGGGGCAAGAGACCCAGTACTTC
>.|TRBJ1-1|TRBV12-3/TRBV12-4|many
CASSLMLGLGTVDTEAFF
TGTGCCAGCAGTTTAATGTTGGGACTAGGGACTGTGGACACTGAAGCTTTCTTT
>.|TRBJ2-1|TRBV4-2|many
CASSQARDIRNEQFF
TGTGCCAGCAGCCAAGCACGGGATATTCGCAATGAGCAGTTCTTC
>.|TRBJ1-6|TRBV11-2|.
CASSLGFLGYNSPLHF
TGTGCCAGCAGCTTAGGTTTTTTGGGCTATAATTCACCCCTCCACTTT
>.|TRBJ1-6|TRBV5-4|.
CASSLGQHNSPLHF
TGTGCCAGCAGCTTAGGTCAGCATAATTCACCCCTCCACTTT
>.|TRBJ1-4|TRBV7-9|many
CASSDHRVGEGEKLFF
TGTGCCAGCAGCGACCACAGGGTCGGTGAGGGTGAAAAACTGTTTTTT
>.|TRBJ2-2|TRBV12-3/TRBV12-4|.
CASSFEVTGELFF
TGTGCCAGCAGTTTTGAGGTCACCGGGGAGCTGTTTTTT
>TRBD1|TRBJ2-3|TRBV7-6|many
CASSLEWAGGADTQYF
TGTGCCAGCAGCTTAGAGTGGGCAGGGGGTGCAGATACGCAGTATTTT
>TRBD1|TRBJ1-2|TRBV9|few
CASSDDRGTYGYTF
TGTGCCAGCAGCGACGACAGGGGAACCTATGGCTACACCTTC
>.|TRBJ1-2|TRBV19|.
CASSIGTRANYGYTF
TGTGCCAGTAGTATAGGGACGAGAGCTAACTATGGCTACACCTTC
>TRBD2|TRBJ2-1|TRBV9|few
CASGVAGGPDEQFF
TGTGCCAGCGGAGTGGCGGGAGGGCCCGATGAGCAGTTCTTC
>.|TRBJ2-4|TRBV7-3|.
CASSPTGNGNIQYF
TGTGCCAGCAGCCCAACAGGGAACGGAAACATTCAGTACTTC
>.|TRBJ2-1|TRBV19|few
CASSIVDSYNEQFF
TGTGCCAGTAGTATAGTGGACAGCTACAATGAGCAGTTCTTC
>.|TRBJ1-2|TRBV6-5|many
CASSTVGGHPSYGYTF
TGTGCCAGCAGTACGGTAGGGGGACACCCTTCCTATGGCTACACCTTC
>.|TRBJ1-3|TRBV25-1|.
CASRSLRGGGNTIYF
TGTGCCAGCAGGTCCCTGAGAGGGGGAGGAAACACCATATATTTT
>TRBD2|TRBJ2-1|TRBV13|few
CASSTSGGGGAREQFF
TGTGCCAGCAGCACAAGCGGCGGCGGGGGGGCCCGTGAGCAGTTCTTC